The 10 T cell receptor beta chains reported below all come from one sample, sequenced in a study of T cells after yellow fever vaccination. TCRdb reanalysed the 5' RACE reads using MiXCR and keeps one entry per CDR3 protein. The table lists a few hundred thousand distinct CDR3 sequences, 3.5% to 4.5% of them singletons. The sequencing used PBMCs, collected 15 days after the yellow fever booster vaccination. The receptors originated from a man younger than 30 who received the YFV17D yellow fever vaccine.

This clonotype was counted only a few times. The chain employs TRBV7-6 and TRBJ2-5; D is undetermined. Trimming took 7 bases from V and 1 from J, leaving 16 bases between them. CDR1 is SGHVS and CDR2 is FNYEAQ in the germline V gene. The CDR3 consists of 15 residues. CDR3 in DNA: TGTGCCAGCACCCTCGAGACACGGAGCCAAGAGACCCAGTACTTC. Amino acids: CASTLETRSQETQYF.

This clonotype was observed a handful of times. The rearrangement joins TRBV5-1 to TRBJ1-4, with D unresolved. V lost 4 bases, J lost 4 bases, and 14 bases lay in between. The CDR3 sequence is 15 residues long. Germline loops: CDR1 SGHRS, CDR2 YFSETQ. The CDR3 DNA reads as TGCGCCAGCAGCGCCGGACTTGTCCTTAATGAAAAACTGTTTTTT. Residues: CASSAGLVLNEKLFF.

This clonotype was observed at least ten times. The chain couples TRBV11-2 to TRBJ2-5; 11 positions agree with TRBD2. The V gene end was trimmed by 6 bases and the J gene end by 4 bases; junction bases not matched to a gene: 7. The CDR3 length is 15 residues. The V gene's germline CDR1 is SGHAT and CDR2 FQNNGV. The CDR3 sequence is CASSLNLAGGETQYF. CDR3 DNA: TGTGCCAGCAGTCTAAATCTAGCGGGGGGAGAGACCCAGTACTTC.

Many counts were recorded for this clonotype. The CDR3 protein is CSGGVEQYF. CDR3 sequence (DNA): TGCAGTGGCGGGGTCGAGCAGTACTTC. This chain joins TRBV20-1 and TRBJ2-7; possible D gene TRBD2, 6 bases. The CDR3 contains 9 residues. The germline V and J ends were trimmed by 7 bases and 6 bases, with 7 bases remaining between them. Germline lookup yields CDR1 DFQATT and CDR2 SNEGSKA (reference sequence).

This clonotype was counted many times. This rearrangement joins TRBV7-2 to TRBJ1-2; 11 bases align to TRBD1. CDR1 is SGHTA, CDR2 FQGNSA, per germline. V lost 4 bases, J lost 2 bases, and 0 bases stayed unmatched. The CDR3 has 14 residues. CDR3 sequence (DNA): TGTGCCAGCAGCTGGACAGGGGGCAACTATGGCTACACCTTC. It specifies CASSWTGGNYGYTF. Drawing the rest from reference TRBV7-2 and TRBJ1-2, the complete variable domain is GAGVSQSPSNKVTEKGKDVELRCDPISGHTALYWYRQSLGQGLEFLIYFQGNSAPDKSGLPSDRFSAERTGGSVSTLTIQRTQQEDSAVYLCASSWTGGNYGYTFGSGTRLTVV.

The chain carries TRBV29-1 and TRBJ1-1, with TRBD1 matching over 11 bases. This CDR3 is 12 amino acids long. Per germline, CDR1 SQVTM and CDR2 ANQGSEA. Losses at the gene ends were 8 bases for V and 3 bases for J; bases not matched to a gene: 2. The CDR3 nucleotides read TGCAGCTCGGGACAGGGGGACACTGAAGCTTTCTTT. Residues: CSSGQGDTEAFF.

This clonotype has at least ten counts. The chain recombines TRBV12-3 or TRBV12-4 with TRBJ1-5, with D possibly being TRBD1 (5 bases). This CDR3 region has 13 residues. V shed 3 bases and J shed 5 bases, with 8 bases lying between them. This chain's CDR3 is CASSFAGDQPQHF. DNA of the CDR3: TGTGCCAGCAGTTTTGCGGGGGATCAGCCCCAGCATTTT.

This clonotype was recorded at least ten times. V gene TRBV5-6 combines with J gene TRBJ1-2, with D perhaps matching TRBD1 (6 bases). Germline V CDR1 and CDR2: SGHDT, YYEEEE. The CDR3 consists of 15 residues. The ends were cut back, 2 bases at V and 3 bases at J, with 14 bases in the middle. The CDR3 is CASSLPYREDYGYTF. For the CDR3, the DNA is TGTGCCAGCAGCTTACCCTACAGGGAAGACTATGGCTACACCTTC.

This clonotype was picked up many times. The CDR3 bases are TGTGCCAGCAGCCAGGGGACAGGGGTCAGCAATCAGCCCCAGCATTTT. It encodes CASSQGTGVSNQPQHF. J is TRBJ1-5 and V is TRBV4-2, with 10 bases aligning to TRBD1. Germline CDR1 reads LGHNA; CDR2 reads YNFKEQ. The CDR3 is 16 amino acids. Unmatched junction bases numbered 3, after V lost 3 bases and J lost 1 base.

In its sample, this clonotype was seen many times. DNA for the CDR3: TGTGCCAGCAGCTCCACAGGGACACTGAACACTGAAGCTTTCTTT. It yields the protein CASSSTGTLNTEAFF. This chain connects TRBV7-9 to TRBJ1-1; TRBD1 might be the D (6 bases). This CDR3 comprises 15 residues. The germline V and J ends were trimmed by 4 bases and 0 bases, with 12 bases remaining between them. The germline V gene encodes CDR1 SEHNR and CDR2 FQNEAQ (reference sequence).